The 28 T cell receptor beta chains presented below share a single source sample, sequenced in a study of beta chain features in type 1 diabetes. Expressed TCRB transcripts were sequenced because the isolated RNA had all been reverse transcribed beforehand. TCRdb's copy holds only in-frame clones and misses some; the assay was immunoSEQ multiplex PCR. The table records approximately 340,000 clones, over 13% of them present only once. The sequencing sample was made of naive CD4+ T cells from blood. The source is a woman in her late teens or twenties in good health.

This clone was detected a few times. The chain is built from TRBV6-6 and TRBJ2-1; D gene ambiguous. Looked up from germline, CDR1 is MNHNY and CDR2 is SVGAGI (reference sequence). The CDR3 extends over 12 amino acids. V shed 6 bases and J shed 9 bases, with 12 bases lying between them. DNA of the CDR3: TGTGCCAGCAGCCCGAGTCGCGCTGAGCAGTTCTTC. It is translated as CASSPSRAEQFF.

This clone was seen a handful of times. The V gene is TRBV30, the J gene TRBJ2-7, with a tentative D call TRBD2 (6 bases). Deletions cut 2 bases from V and 2 bases from J, with 10 bases between. CDR1 and CDR2 from the germline V gene are GTSNPN and SVGIG (reference sequence). The CDR3 loop spans 13 amino acids. CDR3 nucleotides: TGTGCCTGGAGTATGGGACTCGCCTACGAGCAGTACTTC. This codes for CAWSMGLAYEQYF.

This clone was seen a handful of times. The chain carries TRBV30 and TRBJ1-2; 8 bases map to TRBD1. Germline values: CDR1 GTSNPN, CDR2 SVGIG (reference sequence). This CDR3 has 17 amino acids. V shed 0 bases, J shed 4 bases, and the junction held 13 bases outside the gene matches. The CDR3 loop is CAWSVIPVQGAVYGYTF. Written as DNA, the CDR3 is TGTGCCTGGAGTGTAATACCCGTCCAGGGGGCAGTCTATGGCTACACCTTC.

The chain joins TRBV16 to TRBJ2-7; 8 bases agree with TRBD2. The CDR3 spans 17 residues. In germline, CDR1 is KGHSY, CDR2 FQNENV. V lost 1 base, J lost 3 bases, and 11 bases stayed unmatched. CDR3: CASSQFSGAPSGYEQYF. For the CDR3, the DNA is TGTGCCAGCAGCCAATTTAGCGGGGCTCCCTCTGGCTACGAGCAGTACTTC.

The table lists this clone with a few counts. The chain has TRBV29-1 and TRBJ1-2; D not certain. V shed 6 bases and J shed 3 bases, with 17 bases lying between them. The germline V gene encodes CDR1 SQVTM and CDR2 ANQGSEA. The CDR3 is 14 amino acids. The CDR3 reads CSVEGWEEDYGYTF. The DNA of the CDR3 is TGCAGCGTGGAGGGTTGGGAAGAGGACTATGGCTACACCTTC.

The CDR3 region is CASSLNPGASSYNEQFF. For the CDR3, the DNA is TGTGCCAGCAGTCTAAACCCAGGGGCGAGCTCCTACAATGAGCAGTTCTTC. The chain combines TRBV28 with TRBJ2-1; maybe TRBD1 (6 bases). Germline V gives CDR1 MDHEN, CDR2 SYDVKM. The CDR3 is made up of 17 amino acids. Trimming took 5 bases from V and 0 from J, leaving 17 bases between them.

The CDR3: CASSPDRGNQPQHF. CDR3 in DNA: TGTGCCAGCTCACCGGACAGGGGAAATCAGCCCCAGCATTTT. The chain has TRBV18 and TRBJ1-5, with 9 bases identical to TRBD1. CDR1 KGHSH and CDR2 LQKENI come from the germline V gene. The V gene end was trimmed by 3 bases and the J gene end by 4 bases; junction bases not matched to a gene: 1. There are 14 residues in the CDR3.

The table lists this clone with a few counts. This chain joins TRBV6-5 and TRBJ2-7, with 12 bases fitting TRBD2. Germline V gene lookup returns CDR1 MNHEY and CDR2 SVGAGI. This CDR3 comprises 16 residues. After removal of 4 bases from V and 0 bases from J, the junction contained 4 bases not matched to a gene. The CDR3 nucleotides are TGTGCCAGCAGTTCAGGACTAGCGGGACTCTCCTACGAGCAGTACTTC. As protein: CASSSGLAGLSYEQYF.

This clone was seen a handful of times. The chain has TRBV6-5 and TRBJ2-7; D is perhaps TRBD1 (6 bases). This CDR3 has 14 amino acids. Looked up from germline, CDR1 is MNHEY and CDR2 is SVGAGI. Between the trimmed V and J ends, which lost 2 bases and 4 bases, there was a span of 12 bases. CDR3 amino acids: CASSYGGHPYEQYF. DNA of the CDR3: TGTGCCAGCAGTTACGGGGGCCATCCTTACGAGCAGTACTTC.

The chain joins TRBV7-9 to TRBJ1-2; D gene unclear. Trimming cost V 5 bases and J 4 bases, with 14 bases left between them. The CDR3 runs 14 residues. Per the germline V gene, CDR1 is SEHNR and CDR2 is FQNEAQ (reference sequence). The CDR3 DNA follows: TGTGCCAGCAGCCCCCCCGAGGAAGGCTATGGCTACACCTTC. The encoded protein is CASSPPEEGYGYTF.

Only a few counts were recorded for this clone. This chain connects TRBV4-3 to TRBJ2-1; 8 bases match TRBD2. Germline V lookup: CDR1 LGHNA, CDR2 YSLEER. The CDR3 sequence is 16 residues long. V trimming: 0 bases; J trimming: 9 bases; junction bases outside the gene matches: 10. The CDR3 here is CASSQDRAGRVGEQFF. DNA for the CDR3: TGCGCCAGCAGCCAAGATCGGGCCGGGAGGGTCGGTGAGCAGTTCTTC.

The chain has TRBV30 and TRBJ2-7; D uncertain. Trimming pared 3 bases from V and 0 bases from J, leaving 15 bases between. The CDR3 sequence is 15 residues long. CDR1 is GTSNPN and CDR2 is SVGIG in the germline V gene (reference sequence). The CDR3: CAWRARGSASYEQYF. The DNA for the CDR3 is TGTGCCTGGAGGGCCCGAGGCAGTGCCTCCTACGAGCAGTACTTC.

This clone has only a few counts. The rearrangement joins TRBV7-9 to TRBJ2-3; TRBD2 matches 13 bases. This CDR3 region has 15 residues. V trimming: 3 bases; J trimming: 4 bases; junction bases outside the gene matches: 1. Germline CDR1 is SEHNR and CDR2 is FQNEAQ (reference sequence). CDR3 coding DNA: TGTGCCAGCAGCTTTGGACTAGCGGGAGCAGATACGCAGTATTTT. This gives the protein CASSFGLAGADTQYF.

The chain links TRBV25-1 to TRBJ2-2; D might be TRBD2 (5 bases). Trimming took off 6 bases at V and 0 bases at J, with 8 bases between the two ends. The germline CDR1 and CDR2 sequences are MGHDK and SYGVNS. The CDR3 covers 14 residues. Here the CDR3 DNA reads TGTGCCAGCAGGAGGGCAACGAACACCGGGGAGCTGTTTTTT. It codes for CASRRATNTGELFF.

The chain uses TRBV28 and TRBJ1-5; the D gene is possibly TRBD1 (6 bases). Trimming pared 3 bases from V and 6 bases from J, leaving 12 bases between. The CDR3 runs to 14 residues. The V gene's germline CDR1 is MDHEN and CDR2 SYDVKM. For the CDR3, the DNA is TGTGCCAGCAGTTTGATCGGGACACCTCAGCCCCAGCATTTT. This translates into CASSLIGTPQPQHF.

The chain couples TRBV30 to TRBJ2-7; D is uncertain. The germline CDR1 and CDR2 sequences are GTSNPN and SVGIG (reference sequence). The CDR3 spans 15 residues. V lost 1 base to trimming and J lost 0 bases, with 13 bases between them. The CDR3 coding sequence is TGTGCCTGGAGTGGGCCGTACCTCCTCTCCTACGAGCAGTACTTC. Its protein product is CAWSGPYLLSYEQYF.

The chain joins TRBV15 to TRBJ2-1, with a weak D call TRBD2 (6 bases). Between the trimmed V and J ends, which lost 1 base and 4 bases, there was a span of 11 bases. The CDR3 sequence is 15 residues long. The germline gives CDR1 LNHNV, CDR2 YYDKDF (reference sequence). CDR3 DNA sequence: TGTGCCACCAGCAGAGGGGCGGGGAGATACAATGAGCAGTTCTTC. Its translation: CATSRGAGRYNEQFF. The full variable domain, rest sourced from reference TRBV15 and TRBJ2-1, is DAMVIQNPRYQVTQFGKPVTLSCSQTLNHNVMYWYQQKSSQAPKLLFHYYDKDFNNEADTPDNFQSRRPNTSFCFLDIRSPGLGDTAMYLCATSRGAGRYNEQFFGPGTRLTVL.

This clone was observed a handful of times. The chain joins TRBV29-1 to TRBJ2-3, with D maybe TRBD1 (5 bases). The CDR3 is 12 amino acids. From germline, CDR1 is SQVTM and CDR2 ANQGSEA. Trimming left V 7 bases short and J 3 bases short, with 11 bases between. This chain's CDR3 is CSERTLTDTQYF. As DNA, the CDR3 is TGCAGCGAACGGACATTAACAGATACGCAGTATTTT.

This clone was observed a few times. The chain is built from TRBV5-1 and TRBJ2-6, with D possibly TRBD1 on 5 matching bases. There are 16 residues in the CDR3. Between the trimmed V and J ends, which lost 2 bases and 5 bases, there was a span of 14 bases. Germline V CDR1 and CDR2: SGHRS, YFSETQ. The chain's CDR3 is CASSFTSGLRANVLTF. The CDR3 DNA reads TGCGCCAGCAGCTTTACCTCAGGGCTTCGGGCCAACGTCCTGACTTTC.

This clone was seen a few times. The V gene is TRBV30, the J gene TRBJ1-5, with D possibly matching TRBD1 (5 bases). The CDR3 is made up of 15 amino acids. Germline V gene data show CDR1 as GTSNPN and CDR2 as SVGIG (reference sequence). Trimming pared 1 base from V and 7 bases from J, leaving 17 bases between. CDR3 DNA sequence: TGTGCCTGGAGTGGAGGACGGTCTTCAGGGCAGCCCCAGCATTTT. It is translated as CAWSGGRSSGQPQHF.

A word on this clone: Other DNA variants within this sample encode the same CDR3. This chain connects TRBV5-1 to TRBJ1-1; D might be TRBD1 (6 bases). The V gene's germline CDR1 is SGHRS and CDR2 YFSETQ. This CDR3 has 13 amino acids. Trimming shortened V by 4 bases and J by 1 base, and 8 bases separated the two germline ends. CDR3 coding DNA: TGCGCCAGCAGCCCGGGACAGAACACTGAAGCTTTCTTT. Protein: CASSPGQNTEAFF.

This clone was observed a handful of times. The chain employs TRBV7-2 and TRBJ2-1; TRBD2 aligns across 9 bases. Germline loops: CDR1 SGHTA, CDR2 FQGNSA. J was trimmed by 10 bases and V by 3 bases; bases with no gene match: 16. CDR3 size: 17 residues. The CDR3 loop reads CASSFLGLALSGTEQFF. The CDR3 bases are TGTGCCAGCAGCTTCCTCGGACTAGCGTTGTCTGGGACCGAGCAGTTCTTC. Using reference TRBV7-2 and TRBJ2-1 for the parts outside the CDR3, the full variable domain is GAGVSQSPSNKVTEKGKDVELRCDPISGHTALYWYRQSLGQGLEFLIYFQGNSAPDKSGLPSDRFSAERTGGSVSTLTIQRTQQEDSAVYLCASSFLGLALSGTEQFFGPGTRLTVL.

This clone is a singleton in its sample. The gene calls are TRBV4-2 and TRBJ2-3; 9 bases are a match to TRBD2. Looked up from germline, CDR1 is LGHNA and CDR2 is YNFKEQ. This CDR3 spans 17 amino acids. After removal of 0 bases from V and 4 bases from J, the junction contained 8 bases not matched to a gene. CDR3 loop: CASSQDLASGIADTQYF. Here the CDR3 DNA reads TGTGCCAGCAGCCAAGATCTTGCTAGCGGGATCGCAGATACGCAGTATTTT.

J is TRBJ2-6 and V is TRBV25-1; D might be TRBD1 (6 bases). Deletions cut 4 bases from V and 0 bases from J, with 13 bases between. This CDR3 is built from 17 residues. Germline V CDR1 and CDR2: MGHDK, SYGVNS. CDR3 protein: CASSALQGNSGANVLTF. CDR3 sequence (DNA): TGTGCCAGCAGTGCCTTACAGGGAAACTCTGGGGCCAACGTCCTGACTTTC.

This clone was detected only a few times. The rearrangement joins TRBV18 to TRBJ2-1; D uncertain. The CDR3 loop spans 13 amino acids. Germline V gives CDR1 KGHSH, CDR2 LQKENI. Trimming cost V 3 bases and J 5 bases, with 8 bases left between them. The CDR3 region is CASSPAPNNEQFF. Here the CDR3 DNA reads TGTGCCAGCTCACCGGCACCGAACAATGAGCAGTTCTTC.

This sequence joins TRBV11-2 and TRBJ2-1; 9 positions match TRBD1. Trimming at V came to 5 bases and at J to 7 bases, leaving 9 bases not matched to a gene. This CDR3 region has 15 residues. Germline V gene sequence: CDR1 SGHAT, CDR2 FQNNGV. The DNA of the CDR3 is TGTGCCAGCAGCCCGGGACAGGGAGTATGGAATGAGCAGTTCTTC. Residues: CASSPGQGVWNEQFF.

This clone came up a few times. The chain couples TRBV5-6 to TRBJ1-1; D gene uncertain. The CDR3 runs to 13 residues. CDR1 is SGHDT, CDR2 YYEEEE, per germline. With 2 bases removed from V and 1 base from J, the gap between germline ends came to 6 bases. The CDR3 DNA reads as TGTGCCAGCAGCTTTCGGAGGAACACTGAAGCTTTCTTT. It is translated as CASSFRRNTEAFF.

The V call is TRBV4-1, the J call TRBJ2-3; D is perhaps TRBD2 (6 bases). In germline, CDR1 is MGHRA, CDR2 YSYEKL. The CDR3 covers 13 residues. Trimming stripped 8 bases from V and 2 bases from J, with 11 bases between. This chain's CDR3 is CASARGNTDTQYF. CDR3 nucleotides: TGCGCCAGCGCGCGGGGCAACACAGATACGCAGTATTTT.